This record concerns one T cell receptor (beta chain) sequence. This sample is part of a study of blood T cell repertoires in COVID-19. Clones were sequenced by immunoSEQ multiplex PCR, and TCRdb holds only the in-frame ones, with some missing. The repertoire holds roughly 290,000 clones, with roughly 88% as singletons. CDR3 length: 15 amino acids. Germline V gene sequence: CDR1 MNHEY, CDR2 SVGAGI. With 5 bases clipped from V and 7 bases from J, the junction kept 10 bases outside the gene matches. The sequencing input was PBMCs or T cells enriched from blood (not recorded which). The sequence derives from a man aged 25 to 40 who had recovered from COVID-19. The J gene is TRBJ1-5, the V gene TRBV6-5; TRBD1 aligns across 8 bases. In DNA form, the CDR3 reads TGTGCCAGCAGTACGATGACAGGGGACGGGCAGCCCCAGCATTTT. Translating it yields CASSTMTGDGQPQHF.